The 8 T cell receptor beta chains given below trace back to one sample, sequenced in a study of post-analysis software for immune sequencing data. No cognate antigen is known for these TCRs. Unique molecular identifiers featured in each of the TCR beta cDNA libraries. TCRdb reanalysed the PCR reads using MiXCR and keeps one entry per CDR3 protein. The data hold approximately 690,000 distinct CDR3 sequences, with over 45% observed a single time. Whole-study results and caveats: Roughly 5 TRBV segments, TRBV5-6, TRBV5-1 and TRBV20-1 among them, were found more frequent in patients than controls.

The sequenced material came from blood. The receptors come from a girl aged 2-10 years with multiple sclerosis.

The rearrangement joins TRBV20-1 to TRBJ1-1, with D possibly matching TRBD1 (5 bases). Trimming pared 6 bases from V and 7 bases from J, leaving 12 bases between. The CDR3 has 11 residues. Germline CDR1 and CDR2: DFQATT and SNEGSKA (reference sequence). The CDR3 loop is CSASEGIEAFF. CDR3 coding DNA: TGCAGTGCCTCCGAGGGGATTGAAGCTTTCTTT.

This clonotype was observed a few times. This sequence joins TRBV4-2 and TRBJ2-1, with 8 bases aligning to TRBD2. The CDR3 totals 19 residues. Germline CDR1 and CDR2: LGHNA and YNFKEQ. Germline trimming cut 0 bases from V and 0 bases from J; bases unmatched to any gene: 10. This chain's CDR3 is CASSQDRWREESSYNEQFF. The CDR3, as DNA: TGTGCCAGCAGCCAAGATCGTTGGCGGGAGGAGAGCTCCTACAATGAGCAGTTCTTC.

This clonotype came up a few times. The chain uses TRBV6-1 and TRBJ2-4, with TRBD2 matching over 12 bases. V dropped 7 bases and J dropped 2; count of bases not matched to a gene: 9. The V gene's germline CDR1 is MNHNS and CDR2 SASEGT. The CDR3 runs to 17 residues. Written as DNA, the CDR3 is TGTGCCAGCACCCGGACTAGCGGGAAGCAAACCAAAAACATTCAGTACTTC. Protein: CASTRTSGKQTKNIQYF.

This clonotype was counted only a few times. V and J are TRBV27 and TRBJ2-2, with D possibly TRBD2 on 5 matching bases. V was pared by 3 bases and J by 3 bases, with 5 bases between. This CDR3 has 13 amino acids. Germline lookup yields CDR1 MNHEY and CDR2 SMNVEV (reference sequence). In nucleotides, the CDR3 is TGTGCCAGCAGTTTGGGAGACACCGGGGAGCTGTTTTTT. Translated: CASSLGDTGELFF.

This clonotype was recorded a few times. This chain uses TRBV25-1 with TRBJ1-4; possibly TRBD1 for D (6 bases). The CDR3 is 15 residues long. Trimming took 5 bases from V and 6 from J, leaving 16 bases between them. Germline CDR1 MGHDK, CDR2 SYGVNS. CDR3 coding DNA: TGTGCCAGCAGTAGAAACAGGGAAGAGGATGAAAAACTGTTTTTT. As protein: CASSRNREEDEKLFF. Full variable domain (remainder filled in from reference TRBV25-1 and TRBJ1-4): EADIYQTPRYLVIGTGKKITLECSQTMGHDKMYWYQQDPGMELHLIHYSYGVNSTEKGDLSSESTVSRIRTEHFPLTLESARPSHTSQYLCASSRNREEDEKLFFGSGTQLSVL.

The gene calls are TRBV7-2 and TRBJ2-4; the D call may be TRBD1 or TRBD2 (7 bases each). The CDR3 runs to 16 residues. The V end lost 2 bases, the J end lost 3 bases, and 14 bases lay between the germline ends. Germline assignment: CDR1 SGHTA and CDR2 FQGNSA. The CDR3 protein is CASSLRAGGDKNIQYF. The CDR3 DNA reads as TGTGCCAGCAGCTTAAGGGCAGGGGGGGACAAAAACATTCAGTACTTC.

Only a few counts were recorded for this clonotype. The chain couples TRBV5-1 to TRBJ2-7; TRBD1 might be the D (6 bases). V dropped 3 bases and J dropped 1 base, with 20 bases sitting between them. CDR1 and CDR2 from the germline V gene are SGHRS and YFSETQ. This CDR3 comprises 17 residues. This CDR3 reads CASSWIDLSRGSYEQYF. The CDR3 DNA is TGCGCCAGCAGCTGGATTGACCTATCAAGGGGGTCCTACGAGCAGTACTTC.

This chain joins TRBV25-1 and TRBJ1-5; D remains unclear. The CDR3 is 15 residues long. Trimming removed 2 bases from V and 2 bases from J, with 10 bases in between. Germline CDR1 is MGHDK and CDR2 is SYGVNS. The CDR3 protein is CASSEDSNGNQPQHF. The CDR3 bases are TGTGCCAGCAGTGAAGACTCCAACGGCAATCAGCCCCAGCATTTT.